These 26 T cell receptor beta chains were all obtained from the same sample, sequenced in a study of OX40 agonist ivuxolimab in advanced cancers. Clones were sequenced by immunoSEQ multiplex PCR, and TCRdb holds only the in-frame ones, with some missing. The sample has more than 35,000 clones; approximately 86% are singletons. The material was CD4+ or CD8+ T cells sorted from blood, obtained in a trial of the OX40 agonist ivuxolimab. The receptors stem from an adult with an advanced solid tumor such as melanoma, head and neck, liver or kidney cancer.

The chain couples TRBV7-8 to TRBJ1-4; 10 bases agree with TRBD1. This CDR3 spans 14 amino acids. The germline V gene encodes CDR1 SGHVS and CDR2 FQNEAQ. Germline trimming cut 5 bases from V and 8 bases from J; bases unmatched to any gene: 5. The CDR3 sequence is CASSIGTGEEKLFF. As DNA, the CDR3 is TGTGCCAGCAGCATCGGGACAGGGGAGGAAAAACTGTTTTTT. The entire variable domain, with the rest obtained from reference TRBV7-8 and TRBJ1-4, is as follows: GAGVSQSPRYKVAKRGQDVALRCDPISGHVSLFWYQQALGQGPEFLTYFQNEAQLDKSGLPSDRFFAERPEGSVSTLKIQRTQQEDSAVYLCASSIGTGEEKLFFGSGTQLSVL.

The chain's CDR3 is CASSVGGGAREQYF. CDR3 bases: TGTGCCAGCAGTGTCGGCGGGGGGGCACGAGAGCAGTACTTC. The chain is built from TRBV2 and TRBJ2-7; TRBD2 matches 9 bases. The junction had 8 bases not matched to a gene; V was cut back by 4 bases and J by 7 bases. This CDR3 comprises 14 residues. The germline gives CDR1 SNHLY, CDR2 FYNNEI. The full variable domain, its missing parts supplied by reference TRBV2 and TRBJ2-7, is EPEVTQTPSHQVTQMGQEVILRCVPISNHLYFYWYRQILGQKVEFLVSFYNNEISEKSEIFDDQFSVERPDGSNFTLKIRSTKLEDSAMYFCASSVGGGAREQYFGPGTRLTVT.

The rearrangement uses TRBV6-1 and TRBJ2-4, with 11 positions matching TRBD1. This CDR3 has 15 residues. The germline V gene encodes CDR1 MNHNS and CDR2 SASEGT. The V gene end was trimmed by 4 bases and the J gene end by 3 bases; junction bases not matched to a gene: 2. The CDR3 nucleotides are TGTGCCAGCAGTGGGACAGGGGGCAACAAAAACATTCAGTACTTC. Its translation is CASSGTGGNKNIQYF.

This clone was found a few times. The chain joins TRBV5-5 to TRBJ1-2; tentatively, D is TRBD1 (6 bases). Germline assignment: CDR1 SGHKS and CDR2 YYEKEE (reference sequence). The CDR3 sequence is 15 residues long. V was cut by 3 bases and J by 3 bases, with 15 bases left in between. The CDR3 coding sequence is TGTGCCAGCAGCTGGGATGGGTCAGGGGACTATGGCTACACCTTC. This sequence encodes CASSWDGSGDYGYTF.

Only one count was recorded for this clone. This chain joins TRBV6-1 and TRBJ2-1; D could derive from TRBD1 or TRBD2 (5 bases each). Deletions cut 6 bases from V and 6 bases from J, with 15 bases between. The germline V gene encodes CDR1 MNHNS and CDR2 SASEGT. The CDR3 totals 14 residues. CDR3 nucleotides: TGTGCCAGCAGGTGGGGGTCCCTAAGCAATGAGCAGTTCTTC. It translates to CASRWGSLSNEQFF.

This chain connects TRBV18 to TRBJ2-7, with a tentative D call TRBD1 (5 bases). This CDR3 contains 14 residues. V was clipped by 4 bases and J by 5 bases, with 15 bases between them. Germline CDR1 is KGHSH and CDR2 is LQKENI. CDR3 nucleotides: TGTGCCAGCTCACGTATGATCAGGGAAGACGAGCAGTACTTC. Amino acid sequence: CASSRMIREDEQYF.

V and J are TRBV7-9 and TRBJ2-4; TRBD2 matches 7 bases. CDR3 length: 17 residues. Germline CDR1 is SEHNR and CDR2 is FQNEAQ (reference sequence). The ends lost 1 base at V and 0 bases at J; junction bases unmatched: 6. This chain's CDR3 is CASSLEFGGLAKNIQYF. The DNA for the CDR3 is TGTGCCAGCAGCTTAGAATTCGGGGGGTTAGCCAAAAACATTCAGTACTTC.

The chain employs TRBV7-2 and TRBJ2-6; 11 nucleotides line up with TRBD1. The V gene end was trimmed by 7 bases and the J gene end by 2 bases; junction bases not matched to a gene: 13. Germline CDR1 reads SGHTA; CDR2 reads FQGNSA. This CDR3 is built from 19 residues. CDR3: CASTRDPGQGVAGANVLTF. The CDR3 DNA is TGTGCCAGCACCCGAGATCCGGGACAGGGGGTTGCTGGGGCCAACGTCCTGACTTTC.

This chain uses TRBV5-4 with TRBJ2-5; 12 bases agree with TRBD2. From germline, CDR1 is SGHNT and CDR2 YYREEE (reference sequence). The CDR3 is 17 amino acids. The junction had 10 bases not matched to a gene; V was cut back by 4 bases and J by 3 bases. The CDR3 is CASSPGLAGNAKETQYF. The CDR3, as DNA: TGTGCCAGCAGCCCCGGACTAGCGGGGAACGCAAAAGAGACCCAGTACTTC.

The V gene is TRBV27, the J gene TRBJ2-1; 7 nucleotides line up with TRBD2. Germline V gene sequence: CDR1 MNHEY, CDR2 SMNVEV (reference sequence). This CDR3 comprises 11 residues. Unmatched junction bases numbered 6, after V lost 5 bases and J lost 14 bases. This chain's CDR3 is CASSLGLVEFF. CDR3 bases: TGTGCCAGCAGTCTCGGACTAGTTGAGTTCTTC.

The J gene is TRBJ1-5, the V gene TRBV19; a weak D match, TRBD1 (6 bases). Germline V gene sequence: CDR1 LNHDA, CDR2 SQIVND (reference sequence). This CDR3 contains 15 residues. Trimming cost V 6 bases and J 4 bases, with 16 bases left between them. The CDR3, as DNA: TGTGCCAGTAGCCGGACAGCTGGGGGTAATCAGCCCCAGCATTTT. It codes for CASSRTAGGNQPQHF.

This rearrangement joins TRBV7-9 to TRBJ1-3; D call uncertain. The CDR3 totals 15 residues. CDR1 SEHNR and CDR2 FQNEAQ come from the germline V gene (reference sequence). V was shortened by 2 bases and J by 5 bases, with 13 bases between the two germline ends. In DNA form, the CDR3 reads TGTGCCAGCAGCTTAATCCCCGACGCTCGAAACACCATATATTTT. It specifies CASSLIPDARNTIYF.

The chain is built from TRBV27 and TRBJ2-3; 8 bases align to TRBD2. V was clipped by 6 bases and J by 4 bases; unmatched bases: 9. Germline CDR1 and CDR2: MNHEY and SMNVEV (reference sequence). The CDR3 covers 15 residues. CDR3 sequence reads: CASSRRGGGPDTQYF. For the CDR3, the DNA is TGTGCCAGCAGCCGACGGGGGGGCGGCCCAGATACGCAGTATTTT.

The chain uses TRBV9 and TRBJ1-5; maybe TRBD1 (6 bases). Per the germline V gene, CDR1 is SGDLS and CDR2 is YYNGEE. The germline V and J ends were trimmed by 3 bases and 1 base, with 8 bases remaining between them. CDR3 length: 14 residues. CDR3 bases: TGTGCCAGCAGCGCTCAGGGGAGCAATCAGCCCCAGCATTTT. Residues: CASSAQGSNQPQHF.

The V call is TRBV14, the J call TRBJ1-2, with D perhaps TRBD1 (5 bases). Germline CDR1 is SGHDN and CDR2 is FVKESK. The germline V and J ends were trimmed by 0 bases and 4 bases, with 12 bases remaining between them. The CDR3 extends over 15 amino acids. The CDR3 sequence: CASSQDIAGSYGYTF. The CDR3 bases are TGTGCCAGCAGCCAAGACATTGCAGGGAGCTATGGCTACACCTTC.

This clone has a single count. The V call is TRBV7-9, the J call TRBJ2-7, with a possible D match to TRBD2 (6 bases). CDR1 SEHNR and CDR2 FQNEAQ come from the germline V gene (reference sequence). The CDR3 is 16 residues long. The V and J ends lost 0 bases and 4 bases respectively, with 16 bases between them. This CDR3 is CASSLATPYGRYEQYF. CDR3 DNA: TGTGCCAGCAGCTTAGCTACCCCGTATGGGAGGTACGAGCAGTACTTC.

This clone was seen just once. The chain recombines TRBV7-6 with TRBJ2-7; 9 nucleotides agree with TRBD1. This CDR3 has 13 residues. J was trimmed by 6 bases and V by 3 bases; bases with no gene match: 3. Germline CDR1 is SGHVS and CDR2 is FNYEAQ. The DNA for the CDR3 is TGTGCCAGCAGCTTGGGGACAGGGTCCGAGCAGTACTTC. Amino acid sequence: CASSLGTGSEQYF.

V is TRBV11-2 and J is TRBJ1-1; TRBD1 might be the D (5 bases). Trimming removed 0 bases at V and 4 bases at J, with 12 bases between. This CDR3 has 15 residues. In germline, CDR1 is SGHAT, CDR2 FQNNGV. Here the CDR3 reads CASSLERQQTTEAFF. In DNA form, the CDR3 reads TGTGCCAGCAGCTTAGAACGACAGCAAACCACTGAAGCTTTCTTT.

The CDR3 sequence is CASSVGSTGELFF. CDR3 nucleotide sequence: TGTGCCAGCAGCGTAGGCAGCACCGGGGAGCTGTTTTTT. The chain is built from TRBV9 and TRBJ2-2; D not resolved. The CDR3 is 13 amino acids. V lost 0 bases to trimming and J lost 4 bases, with 4 bases between them. CDR1 is SGDLS, CDR2 YYNGEE, per germline.

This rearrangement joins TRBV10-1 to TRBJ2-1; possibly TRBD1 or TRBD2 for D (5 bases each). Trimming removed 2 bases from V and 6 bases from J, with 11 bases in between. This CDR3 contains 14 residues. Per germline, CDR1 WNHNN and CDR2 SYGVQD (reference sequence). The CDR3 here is CASSEGGSGNEQFF. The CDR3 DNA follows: TGCGCCAGCAGTGAGGGGGGATCCGGCAATGAGCAGTTCTTC.

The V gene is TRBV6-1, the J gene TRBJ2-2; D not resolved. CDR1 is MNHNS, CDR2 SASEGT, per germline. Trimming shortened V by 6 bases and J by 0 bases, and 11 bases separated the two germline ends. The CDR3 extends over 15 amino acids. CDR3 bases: TGTGCCAGCAGGATAGGGTCGGCGAACACCGGGGAGCTGTTTTTT. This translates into CASRIGSANTGELFF.

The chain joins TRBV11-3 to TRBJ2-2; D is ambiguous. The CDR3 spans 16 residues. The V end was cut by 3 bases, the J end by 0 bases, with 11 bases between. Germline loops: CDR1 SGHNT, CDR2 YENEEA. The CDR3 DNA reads TGTGCCAGCAGCTTTAGAGTAGCCGCGAACACCGGGGAGCTGTTTTTT. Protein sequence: CASSFRVAANTGELFF.

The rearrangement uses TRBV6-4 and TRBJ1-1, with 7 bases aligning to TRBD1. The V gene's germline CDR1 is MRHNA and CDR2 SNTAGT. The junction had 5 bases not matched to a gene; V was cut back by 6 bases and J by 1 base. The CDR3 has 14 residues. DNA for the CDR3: TGTGCCAGCAGGGGGACAGATTCGAACACTGAAGCTTTCTTT. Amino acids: CASRGTDSNTEAFF.

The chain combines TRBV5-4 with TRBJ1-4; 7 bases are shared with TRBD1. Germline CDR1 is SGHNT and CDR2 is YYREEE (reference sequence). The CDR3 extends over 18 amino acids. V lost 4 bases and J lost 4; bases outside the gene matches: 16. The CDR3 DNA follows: TGTGCCAGCAGCGCATCGACAGGGCGTCCCCTCCTTAATGAAAAACTGTTTTTT. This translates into CASSASTGRPLLNEKLFF. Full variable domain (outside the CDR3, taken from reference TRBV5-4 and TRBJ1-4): ETGVTQSPTHLIKTRGQQVTLRCSSQSGHNTVSWYQQALGQGPQFIFQYYREEENGRGNFPPRFSGLQFPNYSSELNVNALELDDSALYLCASSASTGRPLLNEKLFFGSGTQLSVL.

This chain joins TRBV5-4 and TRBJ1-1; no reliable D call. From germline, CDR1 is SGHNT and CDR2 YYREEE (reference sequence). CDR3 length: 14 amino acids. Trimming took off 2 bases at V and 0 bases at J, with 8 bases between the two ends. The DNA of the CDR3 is TGTGCCAGCAGCTTTGGACGGATGAACACTGAAGCTTTCTTT. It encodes CASSFGRMNTEAFF. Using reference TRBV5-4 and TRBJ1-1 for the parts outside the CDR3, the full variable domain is ETGVTQSPTHLIKTRGQQVTLRCSSQSGHNTVSWYQQALGQGPQFIFQYYREEENGRGNFPPRFSGLQFPNYSSELNVNALELDDSALYLCASSFGRMNTEAFFGQGTRLTVV.

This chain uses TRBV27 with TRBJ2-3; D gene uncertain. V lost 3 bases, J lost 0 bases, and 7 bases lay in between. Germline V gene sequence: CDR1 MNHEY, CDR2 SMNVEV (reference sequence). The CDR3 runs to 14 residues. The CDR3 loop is CASSLSASTDTQYF. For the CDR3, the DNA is TGTGCCAGCAGTTTGTCGGCTAGCACAGATACGCAGTATTTT.